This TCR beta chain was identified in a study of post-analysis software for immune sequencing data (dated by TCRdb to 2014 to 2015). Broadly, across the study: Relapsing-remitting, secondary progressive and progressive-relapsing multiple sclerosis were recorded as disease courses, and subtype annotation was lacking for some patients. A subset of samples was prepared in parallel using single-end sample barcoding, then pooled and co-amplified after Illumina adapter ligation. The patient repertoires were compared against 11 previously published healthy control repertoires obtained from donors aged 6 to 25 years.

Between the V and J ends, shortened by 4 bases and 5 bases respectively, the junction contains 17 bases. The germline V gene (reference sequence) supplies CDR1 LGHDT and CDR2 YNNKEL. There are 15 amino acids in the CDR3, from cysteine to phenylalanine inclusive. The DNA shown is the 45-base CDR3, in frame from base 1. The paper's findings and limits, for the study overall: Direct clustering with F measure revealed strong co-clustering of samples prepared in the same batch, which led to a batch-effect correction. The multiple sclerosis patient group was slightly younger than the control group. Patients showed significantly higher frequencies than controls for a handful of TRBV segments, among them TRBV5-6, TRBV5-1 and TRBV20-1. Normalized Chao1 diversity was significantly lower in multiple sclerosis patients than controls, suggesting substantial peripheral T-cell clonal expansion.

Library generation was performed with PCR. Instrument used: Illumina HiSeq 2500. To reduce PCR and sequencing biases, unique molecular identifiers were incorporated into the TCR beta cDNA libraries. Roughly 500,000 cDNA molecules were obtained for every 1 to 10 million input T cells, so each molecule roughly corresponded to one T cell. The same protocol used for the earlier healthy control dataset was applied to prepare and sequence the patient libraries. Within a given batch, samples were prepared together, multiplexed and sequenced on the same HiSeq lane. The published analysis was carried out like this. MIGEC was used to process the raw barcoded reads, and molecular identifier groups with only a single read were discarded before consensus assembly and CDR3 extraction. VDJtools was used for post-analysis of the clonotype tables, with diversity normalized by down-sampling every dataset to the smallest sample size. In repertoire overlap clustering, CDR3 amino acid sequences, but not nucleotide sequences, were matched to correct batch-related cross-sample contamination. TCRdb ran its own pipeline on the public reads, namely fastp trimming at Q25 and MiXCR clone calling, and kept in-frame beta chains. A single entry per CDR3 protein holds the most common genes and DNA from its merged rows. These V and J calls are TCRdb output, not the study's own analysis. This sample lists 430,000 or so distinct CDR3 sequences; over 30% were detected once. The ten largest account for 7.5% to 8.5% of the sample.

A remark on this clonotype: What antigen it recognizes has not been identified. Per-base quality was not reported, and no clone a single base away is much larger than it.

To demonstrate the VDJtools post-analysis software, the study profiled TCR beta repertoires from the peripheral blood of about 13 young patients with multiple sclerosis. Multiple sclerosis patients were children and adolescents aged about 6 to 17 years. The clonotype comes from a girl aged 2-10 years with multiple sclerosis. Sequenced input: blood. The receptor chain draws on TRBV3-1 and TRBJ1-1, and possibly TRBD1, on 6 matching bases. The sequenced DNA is TGTGCCAGCAGCCGGACAGTTCTCGTAGGGACTGAAGCTTTCTTT. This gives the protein CASSRTVLVGTEAFF.